This paragraph covers one TCR beta chain sequence. CD4+CD25+CD127- Tregs, CD4+CD25- non-Tregs, CD4 and CD8 cells were sorted. The sample originates from a study of Tregs in tolerant kidney transplant recipients. V lost 5 bases, J lost 6 bases, and 22 bases lay in between. This CDR3 is built from 16 residues. Germline CDR1 and CDR2: SGHNT and YENEEA. Some clones are missing from TCRdb's copy, which holds only in-frame ones; the method was immunoSEQ multiplex PCR. The sample yields 90,000 to 150,000 clones, 92% seen once. Material: CD4+ T cells from blood. The receptor was isolated from a human donor in good health. The V call is TRBV11-3, the J call TRBJ1-1, with a possible D match to TRBD1 (6 bases). CDR3 loop: CASSRGAGNLSAEAFF. The CDR3 DNA follows: TGTGCCAGCAGCCGGGGGGCGGGCAACCTCTCGGCTGAAGCTTTCTTT.